The present T cell receptor (beta chain) was sequenced within a study of cytotoxic CD8 clonotypes in ibrutinib-treated CLL. Study-wide background: Included were about a dozen relapsed/refractory and approximately 15 treatment-naive patients, of whom roughly 17 were IGHV unmutated. Study-wide points: Ibrutinib response saw clonality rise, and progression saw it return toward baseline. Clonality (at baseline) was higher than in age-matched healthy donors and tracked circulating CD8+ T-cell counts.

With sequencing, the targeted depth ranged from 1 in 200,000 to 1 in 1 million T cells. The protocol was immunoSEQ multiplex PCR, while the TCRdb copy is restricted to in-frame clones and leaves out a portion. This repertoire shows 190,000 or so clones, about 72% found once; its top ten account for around 15%. As for this clone: No antigen is known for it.

There are 13 residues in the CDR3. After removal of 2 bases from V and 5 bases from J, the junction contained 0 bases not matched to a gene. CDR1 is SEHNR, CDR2 FQNEAQ, per germline (reference sequence). This TCR came from a human donor with chronic lymphocytic leukemia. The specimen was PBMCs, collected after 24 months of ibrutinib treatment. This chain connects TRBV7-9 to TRBJ2-1; 7 bases line up with TRBD1. The CDR3 reads CASSLTGDNEQFF. CDR3 DNA sequence: TGTGCCAGCAGCTTAACAGGGGACAATGAGCAGTTCTTC.